This T cell receptor (beta chain) was profiled in a study of CD8 T cells in ankylosing spondylitis. Regarding the study as a whole: Within ankylosing spondylitis blood, a TCR beta motif made up of several highly homologous variants appeared to be characteristic. CD8+ cells made up the disease-linked clones, which were relatively rare in peripheral blood.

The V end was cut by 4 bases, the J end by 9 bases, with 26 bases between. The V gene's germline CDR1 is SGDLS and CDR2 YYNGEE. The CDR3 runs to 17 residues. It was by quantitative 5'-RACE with molecular barcodes that TCR beta libraries were made. TCRdb fed the 5' RACE reads into MiXCR, producing one record per CDR3 protein. The sample shows around 30,000 distinct CDR3 sequences, 5% to 5.5% of them seen only once. There are many counts of this clonotype. Its target is not known. Sequenced input: blood, either unsorted or a sorted T cell fraction (not recorded which). The rearrangement links TRBV9 to TRBJ2-1; D may be TRBD1 (6 bases). This sequence was found in a female donor with ankylosing spondylitis or in good health (not recorded which). This chain's CDR3 is CASSPRISGRGLFEQFF. CDR3 sequence (DNA): TGTGCCAGCAGCCCACGCATAAGTGGAAGGGGGTTGTTTGAGCAGTTCTTC. Together with reference TRBV9 and TRBJ2-1, the CDR3 gives the full variable domain: DSGVTQTPKHLITATGQRVTLRCSPRSGDLSVYWYQQSLDQGLQFLIQYYNGEERAKGNILERFSAQQFPDLHSELNLSSLELGDSALYFCASSPRISGRGLFEQFFGPGTRLTVL.